What follows describes a single T cell receptor beta chain. This record belongs to a study of blood T cell repertoires in COVID-19. Whole-study context: The origin of the acute and convalescent COVID-19 samples was the United States, Italy and Spain. Sources were T cells, B-cell-depleted T cells, or PBMCs; the material itself was cDNA or gDNA.

Original handling: Estimation of nucleated cell counts was performed using reference gene primer amplification. Profiling relied on immunoSEQ multiplex PCR, and the TCRdb table lists in-frame clones only, not all of them. V, J and clone size were drawn from that table, and D and trimming were deduced from the DNA. The sample has roughly 100,000 clones; around nine tenths are singletons. The material sequenced was peripheral blood. The clonotype comes from a man over 45 with active COVID-19.

CDR3 in DNA: TGTGCCAGCTCACCAGAGGGAACTGGGAACTATGGCTACACCTTC. Its protein is CASSPEGTGNYGYTF. The chain is built from TRBV18 and TRBJ1-2; D is undetermined. This CDR3 spans 15 amino acids. Germline CDR1 is KGHSH and CDR2 is LQKENI. Trimming left V 2 bases short and J 2 bases short, with 12 bases between.